This T cell receptor (beta chain) was identified in a study of a mutant IDH1 vaccine in newly diagnosed glioma. Study details: Treated patients comprised about 60% males and around 40% females, mean age approximately 38 years. The earlier regimen, radiotherapy, temozolomide, or both, was most often both.

Assay used: immunoSEQ multiplex PCR; TCRdb lists only in-frame clones, some missing. The sample contains tens of thousands of clones, around 90% of which appear only once. On this clone itself: A junction end diverges from the germline sequence, so it may reflect a read error.

Germline V gene sequence: CDR1 MDHEN, CDR2 SYDVKM. The CDR3 extends over 12 amino acids. As to time point: baseline, week 1 (first vaccination visit). Treatment noted: pre-vaccination baseline after standard-of-care therapy. This TCR was sampled from a man between 50 and 59 years old with glioma. Sequencing was performed on PBMCs, taken from a glioma patient treated with radiotherapy, temozolomide or both. The chain employs TRBV28 and TRBJ2-7; D unclear. CDR3 sequence: CASSTPTLTTHF. The CDR3 bases are TGTGCCAGCAGTACCCCGACCCTGACAACGCACTTC.